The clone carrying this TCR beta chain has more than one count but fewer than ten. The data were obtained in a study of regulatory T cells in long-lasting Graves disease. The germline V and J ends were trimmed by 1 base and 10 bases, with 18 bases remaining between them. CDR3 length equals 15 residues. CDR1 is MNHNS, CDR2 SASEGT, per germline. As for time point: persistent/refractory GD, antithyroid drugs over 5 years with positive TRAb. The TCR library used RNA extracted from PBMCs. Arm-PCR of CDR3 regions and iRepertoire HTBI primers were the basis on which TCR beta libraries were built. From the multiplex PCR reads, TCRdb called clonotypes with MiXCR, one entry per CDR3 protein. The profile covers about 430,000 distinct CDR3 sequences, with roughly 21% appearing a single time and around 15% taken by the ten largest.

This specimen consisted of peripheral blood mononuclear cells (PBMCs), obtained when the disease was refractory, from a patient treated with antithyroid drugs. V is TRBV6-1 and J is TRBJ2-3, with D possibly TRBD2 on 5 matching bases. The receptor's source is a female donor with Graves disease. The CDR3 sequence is CASSEEAERSLSQYF. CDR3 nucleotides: TGTGCCAGCAGTGAAGAAGCGGAAAGGTCCCTCTCGCAGTATTTT.